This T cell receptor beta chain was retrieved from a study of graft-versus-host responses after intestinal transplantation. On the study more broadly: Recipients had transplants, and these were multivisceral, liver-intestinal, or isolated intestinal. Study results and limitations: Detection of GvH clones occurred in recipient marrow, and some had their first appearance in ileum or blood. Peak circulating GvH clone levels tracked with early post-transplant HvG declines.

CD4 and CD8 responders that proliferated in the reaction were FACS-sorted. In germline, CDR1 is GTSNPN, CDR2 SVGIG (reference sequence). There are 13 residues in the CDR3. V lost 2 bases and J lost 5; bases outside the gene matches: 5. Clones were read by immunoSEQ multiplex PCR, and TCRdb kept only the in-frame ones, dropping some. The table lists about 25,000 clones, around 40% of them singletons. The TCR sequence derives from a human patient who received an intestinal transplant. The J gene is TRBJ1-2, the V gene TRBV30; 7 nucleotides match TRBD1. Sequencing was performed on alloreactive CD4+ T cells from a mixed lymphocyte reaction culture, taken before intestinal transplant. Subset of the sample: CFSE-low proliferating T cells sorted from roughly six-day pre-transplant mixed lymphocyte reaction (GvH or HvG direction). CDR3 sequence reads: CAWSLTGSYGYTF. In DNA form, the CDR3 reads TGTGCCTGGAGTCTGACAGGGAGTTATGGCTACACCTTC.